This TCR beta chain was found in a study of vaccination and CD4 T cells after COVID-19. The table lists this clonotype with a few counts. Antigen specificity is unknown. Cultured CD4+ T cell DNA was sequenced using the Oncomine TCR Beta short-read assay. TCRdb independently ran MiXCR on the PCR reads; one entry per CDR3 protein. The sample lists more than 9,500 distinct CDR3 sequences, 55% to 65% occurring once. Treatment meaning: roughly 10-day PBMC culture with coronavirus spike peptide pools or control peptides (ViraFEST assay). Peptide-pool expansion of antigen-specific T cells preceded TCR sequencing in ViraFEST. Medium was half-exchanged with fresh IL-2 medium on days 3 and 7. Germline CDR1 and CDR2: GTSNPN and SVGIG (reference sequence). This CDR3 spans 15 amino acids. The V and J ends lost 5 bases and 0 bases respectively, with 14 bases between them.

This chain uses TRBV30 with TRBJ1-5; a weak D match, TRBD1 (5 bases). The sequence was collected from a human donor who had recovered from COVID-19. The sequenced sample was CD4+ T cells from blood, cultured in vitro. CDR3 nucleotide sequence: TGTGCCTGGGACAGCGGGAATGATAGCAATCAGCCCCAGCATTTT. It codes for CAWDSGNDSNQPQHF. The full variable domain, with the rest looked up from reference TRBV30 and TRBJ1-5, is SQTIHQWPATLVQPVGSPLSLECTVEGTSNPNLYWYRQAAGRGLQLLFYSVGIGQISSEVPQNLSASRPQDRQFILSSKKLLLSDSGFYLCAWDSGNDSNQPQHFGDGTRLSIL.